The 32 T cell receptor beta chains presented below share a single source sample, sequenced in a study of cytomegalovirus exposure and HLA in healthy donors. In the PCR, 60 Vbeta and 13 Jbeta primers were used. Clones were sequenced by immunoSEQ multiplex PCR, and TCRdb holds only the in-frame ones, with some missing. The table records some 150,000 clones, 60% to 85% of them present only once. Sequenced input: PBMCs. Receptors originate from a male donor in good health and CMV-seronegative.

The gene calls are TRBV4-2 and TRBJ2-7; D remains unclear. CDR1 and CDR2 (germline): LGHNA, YNFKEQ. The ends were cut back, 0 bases at V and 7 bases at J, with 7 bases in the middle. This CDR3 contains 12 residues. Here the CDR3 reads CASSQDSEEQYF. For the CDR3, the DNA is TGTGCCAGCAGCCAAGATTCGGAGGAGCAGTACTTC.

This clone appeared a single time. In DNA, the CDR3 is TGTGCCAGCAGTTACGAGACTAGCGGAGCCGGGGAGCTGTTTTTT. Amino acids: CASSYETSGAGELFF. J is TRBJ2-2 and V is TRBV6-5; 9 bases align to TRBD2. Germline V gives CDR1 MNHEY, CDR2 SVGAGI. The ends lost 2 bases at V and 6 bases at J; junction bases unmatched: 4. The CDR3 has 15 amino acids.

Only a few counts were recorded for this clone. V and J are TRBV27 and TRBJ2-7; D may be TRBD2 (5 bases). V lost 7 bases and J lost 7, with 11 bases in between. Germline-derived CDR1 and CDR2 are MNHEY and SMNVEV (reference sequence). The CDR3 is 11 residues long. Here the CDR3 DNA reads TGTGCCAGCACCGCGGGCGGGGAGCAGTACTTC. This sequence encodes CASTAGGEQYF.

The chain recombines TRBV4-2 with TRBJ2-3; D not certain. CDR1 and CDR2 from the germline V gene are LGHNA and YNFKEQ. The CDR3 extends over 16 amino acids. Deletions cut 1 base from V and 1 base from J, with 12 bases between. The CDR3 nucleotides read TGTGCCAGCAGCCAAGGGTTAGCATTCGGCACAGATACGCAGTATTTT. Protein product: CASSQGLAFGTDTQYF.

This chain links TRBV11-2 with TRBJ2-1; 12 bases are a match to TRBD2. This CDR3 region has 17 residues. CDR1 and CDR2 (germline): SGHAT, FQNNGV. V shed 2 bases and J 5 bases; nucleotides not matched to a gene: 7. The CDR3, as DNA: TGTGCCAGCAGCTTATTGGGACTAGCGGGCACAGACAATGAGCAGTTCTTC. Its translation is CASSLLGLAGTDNEQFF.

V usage is TRBV5-4 and J usage is TRBJ2-7, with 10 bases that match TRBD1. This CDR3 spans 15 amino acids. V lost 4 bases to trimming and J lost 6 bases; unmatched junction nucleotides: 10. Germline CDR1 SGHNT, CDR2 YYREEE (reference sequence). The CDR3 region is CASSPRDRGSCEQYF. The CDR3 coding sequence is TGTGCCAGCAGCCCACGGGACAGGGGATCGTGCGAGCAGTACTTC.

This clone came up once. Other DNA sequences in this specimen translate into the identical CDR3. V is TRBV19 and J is TRBJ2-1; the match to TRBD2 covers 7 bases. The V and J ends lost 3 bases and 2 bases, in that order; junction bases with no gene match: 4. The CDR3 sequence is 15 residues long. Germline CDR1 LNHDA, CDR2 SQIVND (reference sequence). CDR3 DNA sequence: TGTGCCAGTAGTATTGGGGGAGGGACCTACAATGAGCAGTTCTTC. This sequence encodes CASSIGGGTYNEQFF.

The chain couples TRBV18 to TRBJ1-2, with D possibly TRBD1 on 6 matching bases. This CDR3 region has 15 residues. The V end was cut by 4 bases, the J end by 1 base, with 13 bases between. The germline CDR1 and CDR2 sequences are KGHSH and LQKENI. The CDR3 nucleotides are TGTGCCAGCTCACACGGACAGATCAATAACTATGGCTACACCTTC. The encoded protein is CASSHGQINNYGYTF.

V usage is TRBV6-6 and J usage is TRBJ1-5, with D perhaps matching TRBD1 (6 bases). The CDR3 has 16 amino acids. The germline V gene has CDR1 MNHNY and CDR2 SVGAGI (reference sequence). The germline V and J ends were trimmed by 2 bases and 5 bases, with 16 bases remaining between them. CDR3 loop: CASSYPGQRGDQPQHF. CDR3 in DNA: TGTGCCAGCAGTTACCCCGGACAGCGAGGGGATCAGCCCCAGCATTTT.

The rearrangement uses TRBV5-4 and TRBJ2-6; D is uncertain. Germline V CDR1 and CDR2: SGHNT, YYREEE (reference sequence). The V and J ends lost 0 bases and 4 bases respectively, with 11 bases between them. The CDR3 is made up of 16 amino acids. The CDR3, as DNA: TGTGCCAGCAGCTTGGTGGCGGTCTCCGGGGCCAACGTCCTGACTTTC. Encoded protein: CASSLVAVSGANVLTF.

The chain uses TRBV20-1 and TRBJ1-1; 8 nucleotides line up with TRBD1. After removal of 6 bases from V and 11 bases from J, the junction contained 8 bases not matched to a gene. CDR3 length equals 11 residues. In germline, CDR1 is DFQATT, CDR2 SNEGSKA (reference sequence). The CDR3 coding sequence is TGCAGTGCCTCAAAGACAGGGGAGGCTTTCTTT. Residues: CSASKTGEAFF.

V usage is TRBV19 and J usage is TRBJ2-3; D might be TRBD2 (6 bases). Germline V lookup: CDR1 LNHDA, CDR2 SQIVND (reference sequence). V was pared by 6 bases and J by 0 bases, with 10 bases between. CDR3 size: 14 residues. DNA of the CDR3: TGTGCCAGTAGGCCGGGACTCAGCACAGATACGCAGTATTTT. As protein: CASRPGLSTDTQYF.

The rearrangement links TRBV5-6 to TRBJ1-1, with D possibly TRBD1 on 5 matching bases. CDR1 is SGHDT and CDR2 is YYEEEE in the germline V gene. Trimming took off 4 bases at V and 8 bases at J, with 18 bases between the two ends. The CDR3 covers 14 residues. The CDR3 region is CASSPSYGGMEAFF. Here the CDR3 DNA reads TGTGCCAGCAGCCCCAGCTATGGGGGGATGGAAGCTTTCTTT.

The chain uses TRBV4-1 and TRBJ2-1, with 14 bases matching TRBD2. CDR1 MGHRA and CDR2 YSYEKL come from the germline V gene. V lost 6 bases and J lost 9; bases outside the gene matches: 10. The CDR3 is 16 amino acids. The DNA of the CDR3 is TGCGCCAGCAGAGGAGGGACTAGCGGGAGTATGGGTGAGCAGTTCTTC. This encodes CASRGGTSGSMGEQFF.

The chain employs TRBV7-2 and TRBJ1-5; 8 bases align to TRBD1. Germline trimming cut 5 bases from V and 2 bases from J; bases unmatched to any gene: 8. This CDR3 spans 16 amino acids. The V gene's germline CDR1 is SGHTA and CDR2 FQGNSA. The CDR3 reads CASSPGQGSGNQPQHF. CDR3 in DNA: TGTGCCAGCAGCCCAGGACAGGGCTCGGGCAATCAGCCCCAGCATTTT. Variable domain in full (rest from reference TRBV7-2 and TRBJ1-5): GAGVSQSPSNKVTEKGKDVELRCDPISGHTALYWYRQSLGQGLEFLIYFQGNSAPDKSGLPSDRFSAERTGGSVSTLTIQRTQQEDSAVYLCASSPGQGSGNQPQHFGDGTRLSIL.

The V gene is TRBV19, the J gene TRBJ1-1; 8 bases fit TRBD1. CDR3 length: 12 amino acids. V shed 8 bases, J shed 1 base, and the junction held 0 bases outside the gene matches. Looked up from germline, CDR1 is LNHDA and CDR2 is SQIVND (reference sequence). The DNA for the CDR3 is TGTGCCAGTGGACAGGGGAACACTGAAGCTTTCTTT. Translation: CASGQGNTEAFF.

The chain recombines TRBV5-6 with TRBJ1-1, with D possibly matching TRBD1 (5 bases). CDR1 is SGHDT, CDR2 YYEEEE, per germline. The CDR3 is 13 residues long. V dropped 0 bases and J dropped 6 bases, with 9 bases sitting between them. The CDR3 protein is CASSLGRVPEAFF. The CDR3 DNA follows: TGTGCCAGCAGCTTGGGCAGGGTCCCTGAAGCTTTCTTT.

In its sample, this clone was seen once. The V gene is TRBV15, the J gene TRBJ1-5; 8 bases agree with TRBD1. The CDR3 is made up of 15 amino acids. CDR1 is LNHNV and CDR2 is YYDKDF in the germline V gene (reference sequence). The J segment lost 6 bases and the V segment lost 8 bases, leaving 12 bases of the junction unmatched. CDR3 amino acids: CATQSSGQAFQPQHF. The CDR3 DNA sequence: TGTGCCACCCAATCTTCGGGACAGGCATTTCAGCCCCAGCATTTT.

The chain couples TRBV11-2 to TRBJ2-3; D ambiguous. The ends were cut back, 1 base at V and 0 bases at J, with 5 bases in the middle. CDR1 is SGHAT and CDR2 is FQNNGV in the germline V gene. This CDR3 contains 14 residues. The CDR3 region is CASSLVRSTDTQYF. The CDR3 bases are TGTGCCAGCAGCTTAGTGAGGAGCACAGATACGCAGTATTTT.

The CDR3 DNA follows: TGCGCCAGCAGCCAAAACAGGGTAGGCTATGGCTACACCTTC. Protein sequence: CASSQNRVGYGYTF. The rearrangement joins TRBV4-1 to TRBJ1-2, with D possibly TRBD1 on 6 matching bases. The CDR3 is 14 residues long. V shed 2 bases and J shed 4 bases, with 11 bases lying between them. Germline V gene sequence: CDR1 MGHRA, CDR2 YSYEKL.

The CDR3 sequence: CASSSGTGFLYNEQFF. DNA of the CDR3: TGTGCCAGCAGCTCCGGGACAGGGTTTCTCTACAATGAGCAGTTCTTC. The V call is TRBV11-3, the J call TRBJ2-1; TRBD1 agrees at 9 bases. V shed 4 bases, J shed 3 bases, and the junction held 7 bases outside the gene matches. The germline CDR1 and CDR2 sequences are SGHNT and YENEEA. This CDR3 region has 16 residues.

This sequence joins TRBV5-6 and TRBJ2-7; D is unresolved. This CDR3 has 12 residues. The V and J ends lost 1 base and 7 bases respectively, with 9 bases between them. From germline, CDR1 is SGHDT and CDR2 YYEEEE. CDR3 region: CASSLMYNEQYF. The CDR3 coding sequence is TGTGCCAGCAGCTTGATGTATAATGAGCAGTACTTC.

V usage is TRBV27 and J usage is TRBJ1-4, with a tentative D call TRBD1 (6 bases). Germline-derived CDR1 and CDR2 are MNHEY and SMNVEV (reference sequence). V was pared by 6 bases and J by 7 bases, with 24 bases between. The CDR3 has 17 residues. CDR3 loop: CASSRGDTGSGGEKLFF. The CDR3 DNA sequence: TGTGCCAGCAGCCGGGGGGATACAGGGAGTGGCGGTGAAAAACTGTTTTTT. Looking up the rest from reference TRBV27 and TRBJ1-4 gives the full variable domain: EAQVTQNPRYLITVTGKKLTVTCSQNMNHEYMSWYRQDPGLGLRQIYYSMNVEVTDKGDVPEGYKVSRKEKRNFPLILESPSPNQTSLYFCASSRGDTGSGGEKLFFGSGTQLSVL.

This clone appeared a few times. The chain recombines TRBV30 with TRBJ1-1, with 8 bases fitting TRBD1. CDR3 size: 14 residues. CDR1 and CDR2 (germline): GTSNPN, SVGIG (reference sequence). V trimming: 5 bases; J trimming: 1 base; junction bases outside the gene matches: 6. The CDR3 nucleotides read TGTGCCTGGGAGCAGGGGGCGGGGAACACTGAAGCTTTCTTT. Translation gives CAWEQGAGNTEAFF.

V and J are TRBV6-4 and TRBJ2-5; D might be TRBD2 (7 bases). The CDR3 contains 15 residues. Germline V gene data show CDR1 as MRHNA and CDR2 as SNTAGT. Between the trimmed V and J ends, which lost 3 bases and 5 bases, there was a span of 16 bases. The chain's CDR3 is CASSETGGLGETQYF. The CDR3, as DNA: TGTGCCAGCAGTGAGACGGGGGGCCTCGGGGAGACCCAGTACTTC.

The chain couples TRBV9 to TRBJ1-2; 7 nucleotides agree with TRBD1. The germline V gene encodes CDR1 SGDLS and CDR2 YYNGEE. The CDR3 sequence is 14 residues long. V shed 2 bases and J 4 bases; nucleotides not matched to a gene: 5. This CDR3 reads CASSVTQGSYGYTF. In DNA, the CDR3 is TGTGCCAGCAGCGTCACACAGGGGAGCTATGGCTACACCTTC.

V usage is TRBV6-6 and J usage is TRBJ1-1, with D perhaps matching TRBD1 (6 bases). Germline-derived CDR1 and CDR2 are MNHNY and SVGAGI (reference sequence). The CDR3 consists of 14 residues. Trimming pared 4 bases from V and 5 bases from J, leaving 14 bases between. The CDR3 sequence: CASSSDRKQTEAFF. CDR3 in DNA: TGTGCCAGCAGTTCCGACAGGAAGCAGACTGAAGCTTTCTTT.

The V gene is TRBV5-4, the J gene TRBJ1-2, with 7 bases aligning to TRBD1. This CDR3 comprises 13 residues. The V gene's germline CDR1 is SGHNT and CDR2 YYREEE (reference sequence). V lost 4 bases, J lost 8 bases, and 8 bases stayed unmatched. The CDR3 nucleotides are TGTGCCAGCAGCCTACCCACAGGGGAGGGCTACACCTTC. Amino acid sequence: CASSLPTGEGYTF. Full variable domain (remainder filled in from reference TRBV5-4 and TRBJ1-2): ETGVTQSPTHLIKTRGQQVTLRCSSQSGHNTVSWYQQALGQGPQFIFQYYREEENGRGNFPPRFSGLQFPNYSSELNVNALELDDSALYLCASSLPTGEGYTFGSGTRLTVV.

In its sample, this clone was seen a few times. V is TRBV6-6 and J is TRBJ1-4; perhaps TRBD1 as D (6 bases). The ends were cut back, 5 bases at V and 5 bases at J, with 15 bases in the middle. This CDR3 comprises 15 residues. CDR1 and CDR2 from the germline V gene are MNHNY and SVGAGI (reference sequence). The CDR3 sequence: CASSPGQSPNEKLFF. In DNA, the CDR3 is TGTGCCAGCAGTCCCGGACAGTCACCCAATGAAAAACTGTTTTTT.

In DNA, the CDR3 is TGTGCCTGGAGTGTACCAGGGTTTACTAATGAAAAACTGTTTTTT. Amino acids: CAWSVPGFTNEKLFF. The V and J genes are TRBV30 and TRBJ1-4; TRBD1 might be the D (5 bases). V was clipped by 0 bases and J by 2 bases, with 10 bases between them. This CDR3 comprises 15 residues. The germline V gene encodes CDR1 GTSNPN and CDR2 SVGIG (reference sequence).

V usage is TRBV6-4 and J usage is TRBJ2-7, with 10 bases aligning to TRBD2. This CDR3 region has 15 residues. CDR1 and CDR2 from the germline V gene are MRHNA and SNTAGT. Trimming at V came to 3 bases and at J to 8 bases, leaving 10 bases not matched to a gene. This CDR3 reads CASSERASGRIQQYF. Here the CDR3 DNA reads TGTGCCAGCAGTGAGAGGGCTAGCGGGAGAATCCAGCAGTACTTC.

The J gene is TRBJ1-2, the V gene TRBV5-6, with D perhaps TRBD1 (6 bases). Germline CDR1 SGHDT, CDR2 YYEEEE. The CDR3 consists of 12 residues. V was trimmed by 4 bases and J by 7 bases, leaving 11 bases between them. The CDR3 is CASSPQGLGYTF. The CDR3 coding sequence is TGTGCCAGCAGCCCGCAGGGGCTTGGCTACACCTTC.